The present TCR beta chain was sequenced within a study of CD8 T cells in Susac syndrome. Reverse transcription of about 0.45 to 1 ug RNA was carried out with random hexamers. Multiplex PCR with immunoSEQ amplified the TCR beta CDR3 across 54 Vbeta and 13 Jbeta. TCRdb redid the calling of the immunoSEQ multiplex PCR reads with MiXCR, one entry per CDR3 protein. The data contain approximately 120,000 distinct CDR3 sequences, roughly 93% of them seen just once; the ten biggest clones take up approximately 0.29%. The authors negatively isolated CD8+ and CD4+ T cells and FACS-enriched TEMRA cells. This CDR3 is 13 amino acids long. V lost 2 bases, J lost 0 bases, and 5 bases lay in between. In germline, CDR1 is MNHEY, CDR2 SMNVEV (reference sequence).

The specimen sequenced was CD8+ T cells from PBMCs. The receptor comes from a human donor with multiple sclerosis. V and J are TRBV27 and TRBJ2-7; no definite D call. CDR3 nucleotides: TGTGCCAGCAGTTTAGGGAACTCCTACGAGCAGTACTTC. Translated: CASSLGNSYEQYF.